These 30 T cell receptor beta chains were all obtained from the same sample, sequenced in a study of human T cells and chemical hapten exposure (dated by TCRdb to the early 2020s). The time point label, as the study defines it: healthy volunteer bleed at 2 weeks. Total RNA was extracted from unfractionated whole blood collected in Tempus Blood RNA tubes. The method was RACE. TCRdb names NextSeq 500 as the instrument used. Using fastp trimming at Q25 and MiXCR clonotype assembly, TCRdb reanalyzed the public sequencing data and kept in-frame beta chains. Rows matching on CDR3 protein sequence are summarized as one entry with the most common DNA and genes. The sample table lists 25,000 to 35,000 distinct CDR3 sequences, approximately 7.4% of them with a count of one. The biggest ten clones account for roughly 9.2% of the sample. Sequencing was done on a sample of whole blood. These receptors were taken from a human donor in good health. Some clones in this sample may be carry-over from other donors' samples.

The chain combines TRBV12-3 or TRBV12-4 with TRBJ1-5; no clear D. CDR3 size: 14 residues. Between the trimmed V and J ends, which lost 3 bases and 6 bases, there was a span of 12 bases. Here the CDR3 DNA reads TGTGCCAGCAGTTTGTGGGGAATTACTCAGCCCCAGCATTTT. Protein product: CASSLWGITQPQHF.

This clonotype was counted many times. The chain combines TRBV18 with TRBJ2-3, with D uncertain. CDR3 length: 16 amino acids. Trimming left V 2 bases short and J 6 bases short, with 18 bases between. Germline-derived CDR1 and CDR2 are KGHSH and LQKENI. CDR3 loop: CASSPVMAKPLDTQYF. CDR3 sequence (DNA): TGTGCCAGCTCACCAGTAATGGCCAAGCCATTGGATACGCAGTATTTT.

The table lists this clonotype with many counts. J is TRBJ1-4 and V is TRBV6-5, with D possibly being TRBD1 (5 bases). The CDR3 spans 14 residues. V was clipped by 5 bases and J by 5 bases, with 12 bases between them. Per germline, CDR1 MNHEY and CDR2 SVGAGI. CDR3: CASSQGRGNEKLFF. The CDR3, as DNA: TGTGCCAGCAGTCAAGGTCGGGGCAATGAAAAACTGTTTTTT.

The chain employs TRBV19 and TRBJ2-7, with 8 bases that match TRBD1. Germline values: CDR1 LNHDA, CDR2 SQIVND (reference sequence). With 5 bases clipped from V and 4 bases from J, the junction kept 10 bases outside the gene matches. The CDR3 spans 15 residues. The CDR3 sequence: CASSRGQGLLYEQYF. In DNA form, the CDR3 reads TGTGCCAGTAGTCGTGGACAGGGATTATTGTACGAGCAGTACTTC.

This clonotype was observed at least ten times. The V gene is TRBV7-9, the J gene TRBJ2-7; 7 bases agree with TRBD1. There are 13 residues in the CDR3. With V trimmed by 8 bases and J by 3 bases, 7 bases remained unmatched. The germline V gene has CDR1 SEHNR and CDR2 FQNEAQ (reference sequence). Here the CDR3 DNA reads TGTGCCAGCGACTTAGGGGGCGACTACGAGCAGTACTTC. As protein: CASDLGGDYEQYF.

The CDR3 DNA follows: TGTGCCAGCAGTTTACAGGAGAACTATGGCTACACCTTC. Protein: CASSLQENYGYTF. The chain couples TRBV12-3 or TRBV12-4 to TRBJ1-2; D call uncertain. This CDR3 has 13 residues. Trimming took 2 bases from V and 2 from J, leaving 6 bases between them.

In its sample, this clonotype is medium-sized. This rearrangement joins TRBV20-1 to TRBJ2-7, with D perhaps given as TRBD1 or TRBD2 (5 bases each). Germline CDR1 DFQATT, CDR2 SNEGSKA (reference sequence). V lost 1 base to trimming and J lost 0 bases, with 19 bases between them. This CDR3 region has 17 residues. The CDR3 DNA reads TGCAGTGCTAGAGCCAGGGAGCCGACAGTTCTCTCCTACGAGCAGTACTTC. This encodes CSARAREPTVLSYEQYF.

This clonotype was seen many times. The V gene is TRBV4-3, the J gene TRBJ2-3; 9 bases align to TRBD2. CDR1 is LGHNA, CDR2 YSLEER, per germline. Unmatched junction bases numbered 4, after V lost 1 base and J lost 2 bases. CDR3 length equals 16 residues. The CDR3 sequence is CASSQALAGYTDTQYF. In DNA, the CDR3 is TGCGCCAGCAGCCAAGCCCTAGCGGGATACACAGATACGCAGTATTTT.

Ten or more counts support this clonotype. The J gene is TRBJ2-7, the V gene TRBV3-1; the D is unclear. The V and J ends lost 6 bases and 3 bases respectively, with 6 bases between them. CDR1 LGHDT and CDR2 YNNKEL come from the germline V gene (reference sequence). This CDR3 contains 11 residues. The DNA of the CDR3 is TGTGCCAGCAGTCTTAACTACGAGCAGTACTTC. Its translation: CASSLNYEQYF.

This clonotype was counted ten times or more. This chain's CDR3 is CASSYPTRVIRGPQPQHF. The CDR3 nucleotides read TGTGCCAGCAGTTACCCTACCCGCGTCATCAGGGGGCCTCAGCCCCAGCATTTT. V and J are TRBV6-2 or TRBV6-3 and TRBJ1-5; 8 nucleotides agree with TRBD1. V was clipped by 2 bases and J by 6 bases; unmatched bases: 15. The length of the CDR3 is 18 residues. The germline V gene has CDR1 MNHEY and CDR2 SVGEGT.

This chain connects TRBV5-1 to TRBJ2-1; 10 nucleotides match TRBD2. J was trimmed by 7 bases and V by 4 bases; bases with no gene match: 5. The CDR3 covers 14 residues. Germline CDR1 is SGHRS and CDR2 is YFSETQ. For the CDR3, the DNA is TGCGCCAGCAGCGAACTAGCGGGACCAAATGAGCAGTTCTTC. It yields the protein CASSELAGPNEQFF. Together with reference TRBV5-1 and TRBJ2-1, the CDR3 gives the full variable domain: KAGVTQTPRYLIKTRGQQVTLSCSPISGHRSVSWYQQTPGQGLQFLFEYFSETQRNKGNFPGRFSGRQFSNSRSEMNVSTLELGDSALYLCASSELAGPNEQFFGPGTRLTVL.

This clonotype has ten or more counts. This rearrangement joins TRBV28 to TRBJ1-1; TRBD1 agrees at 7 bases. This CDR3 contains 15 residues. Germline trimming cut 2 bases from V and 0 bases from J; bases unmatched to any gene: 3. In germline, CDR1 is MDHEN, CDR2 SYDVKM. The CDR3 bases are TGTGCCAGCAGTTTAACGGGACAGCTGAACACTGAAGCTTTCTTT. This translates into CASSLTGQLNTEAFF.

This clonotype was seen many times. The chain joins TRBV5-1 to TRBJ1-2; tentatively, D is TRBD1 (5 bases). The CDR3 has 14 amino acids. Trimming shortened V by 4 bases and J by 5 bases, and 15 bases separated the two germline ends. CDR1 and CDR2 from the germline V gene are SGHRS and YFSETQ. The CDR3 protein is CASSPTGTEYGYTF. The CDR3 coding sequence is TGCGCCAGCAGCCCAACCGGGACGGAGTATGGCTACACCTTC.

This clonotype was observed at least ten times. The V gene is TRBV10-3, the J gene TRBJ1-3; D not certain. The germline CDR1 and CDR2 sequences are ENHRY and SYGVKD. The germline V and J ends were trimmed by 0 bases and 1 base, with 4 bases remaining between them. The CDR3 runs 14 residues. The CDR3 here is CAISESGSGNTIYF. The CDR3 nucleotides read TGTGCCATCAGTGAGTCAGGGTCTGGAAACACCATATATTTT.

The sample holds many counts of this clonotype. This chain uses TRBV29-1 with TRBJ2-2, with D unclear. The CDR3 totals 13 residues. V lost 5 bases and J lost 5, with 12 bases in between. From germline, CDR1 is SQVTM and CDR2 ANQGSEA. CDR3 coding DNA: TGCAGCGTTTTTAGCCGCGTGACCGGGGAGCTGTTTTTT. Its protein is CSVFSRVTGELFF.

The table lists this clonotype with many counts. This chain joins TRBV6-5 and TRBJ1-6; D not certain. Germline CDR1 MNHEY, CDR2 SVGAGI. This CDR3 has 13 amino acids. V gave up 0 bases and J gave up 9 bases, with 6 bases separating them. The CDR3 sequence is CASSYSGSSPLHF. CDR3 in DNA: TGTGCCAGCAGTTACTCTGGCAGTTCACCCCTCCACTTT.

In its sample, this clonotype was seen many times. The chain employs TRBV6-1 and TRBJ1-5, with a tentative D call TRBD1 (6 bases). The V gene's germline CDR1 is MNHNS and CDR2 SASEGT. The CDR3 contains 15 residues. V lost 6 bases and J 6 bases, leaving 18 bases between the germline ends. Here the CDR3 reads CASRAGEFLGQPQHF. CDR3 DNA sequence: TGTGCCAGCAGGGCAGGGGAGTTCTTAGGTCAGCCCCAGCATTTT.

In its sample, this clonotype was seen many times. The chain carries TRBV28 and TRBJ1-2; 7 bases are a match to TRBD1. From germline, CDR1 is MDHEN and CDR2 SYDVKM. The CDR3 sequence is 15 residues long. Unmatched junction bases numbered 6, after V lost 5 bases and J lost 0 bases. The CDR3 here is CASSSRDRSNYGYTF. CDR3 bases: TGTGCCAGCAGTAGCCGGGACAGATCTAACTATGGCTACACCTTC.

This clonotype has more than one count but fewer than ten. V usage is TRBV10-2 and J usage is TRBJ2-2; 11 bases match TRBD2. CDR1 is WSHSY, CDR2 SAAADI, per germline. J lost 5 bases, V lost 7 bases, and 9 bases had no gene match. The length of the CDR3 is 16 residues. The DNA of the CDR3 is TGCGCCAGCAAGGGTAGCGGGGGGGCCGCGACCGGGGAGCTGTTTTTT. Amino acid sequence: CASKGSGGAATGELFF.

This clonotype was counted between two and nine times. The chain couples TRBV30 to TRBJ1-1; the D gene is possibly TRBD1 (6 bases). Trimming left V 5 bases short and J 0 bases short, with 10 bases between. The CDR3 runs to 13 residues. Germline CDR1 is GTSNPN and CDR2 is SVGIG (reference sequence). The CDR3 spells CAWQGQMNTEAFF. Written as DNA, the CDR3 is TGTGCCTGGCAGGGGCAGATGAACACTGAAGCTTTCTTT.

The chain links TRBV3-1 to TRBJ2-7; either TRBD1 or TRBD2 may supply D (5 bases each). In germline, CDR1 is LGHDT, CDR2 YNNKEL (reference sequence). Trimming removed 3 bases from V and 6 bases from J, with 15 bases in between. The CDR3 extends over 14 amino acids. The CDR3 region is CASSQGRGWSEQYF. CDR3 bases: TGTGCCAGCAGCCAGGGACGGGGATGGTCCGAGCAGTACTTC.

A word on this clonotype: Since a much larger clone is just one base distant, this may be a read error. The CDR3 DNA reads TGTGCCAGCTCACTAGGAGATGAAGCTTTCTTT. It is translated as CASSLGDEAFF. This chain connects TRBV18 to TRBJ1-1; no reliable D call. Germline assignment: CDR1 KGHSH and CDR2 LQKENI. V was cut by 4 bases and J by 7 bases, with 7 bases left in between. The CDR3 is 11 residues long.

The chain uses TRBV27 and TRBJ1-5, with D perhaps matching TRBD1 (6 bases). The V and J ends lost 3 bases and 3 bases respectively, with 9 bases between them. Germline loops: CDR1 MNHEY, CDR2 SMNVEV (reference sequence). The CDR3 sequence is 14 residues long. In nucleotides, the CDR3 is TGTGCCAGCAGTTTGACAGGCAACAATCAGCCCCAGCATTTT. Translated, it gives CASSLTGNNQPQHF.

This clonotype showed up just a few times. The chain uses TRBV5-4 and TRBJ2-3, with 9 bases fitting TRBD1. CDR1 is SGHNT and CDR2 is YYREEE in the germline V gene (reference sequence). With 2 bases clipped from V and 4 bases from J, the junction kept 5 bases outside the gene matches. This CDR3 is built from 15 residues. The chain's CDR3 is CASSFGTGIADTQYF. The CDR3 nucleotides read TGTGCCAGCAGCTTCGGGACAGGGATTGCAGATACGCAGTATTTT.

This clonotype occurred many times. The chain joins TRBV29-1 to TRBJ1-4, with a possible D match to TRBD1 (6 bases). Germline lookup yields CDR1 SQVTM and CDR2 ANQGSEA. This CDR3 region has 16 residues. V lost 7 bases to trimming and J lost 6 bases, with 24 bases between them. The CDR3 nucleotides are TGCAGCGCTTGGGTACTTTCGACAGGTGGTTATGAAAAACTGTTTTTT. This translates into CSAWVLSTGGYEKLFF.

This clonotype showed up many times. The rearrangement joins TRBV29-1 to TRBJ2-1; TRBD1 agrees at 8 bases. The CDR3 extends over 17 amino acids. Germline CDR1 SQVTM, CDR2 ANQGSEA. Trimming at V came to 3 bases and at J to 3 bases, leaving 13 bases not matched to a gene. CDR3 in DNA: TGCAGCGTTGATATGGGGCAGGGGACAGGCAACTACAATGAGCAGTTCTTC. Protein sequence: CSVDMGQGTGNYNEQFF.

The rearrangement uses TRBV5-1 and TRBJ2-3; a possible D gene is TRBD2 (6 bases). CDR3 size: 13 residues. Germline CDR1 is SGHRS and CDR2 is YFSETQ. V was shortened by 6 bases and J by 2 bases, with 10 bases between the two germline ends. For the CDR3, the DNA is TGCGCCAGCAAGGCGGGAATCACAGATACGCAGTATTTT. Its translation is CASKAGITDTQYF.

The chain links TRBV5-1 to TRBJ2-3; D not resolved. V was cut by 3 bases and J by 0 bases, with 20 bases left in between. The germline CDR1 and CDR2 sequences are SGHRS and YFSETQ. The CDR3 runs 18 residues. The CDR3 DNA sequence: TGCGCCAGCAGCTCACCATCTGACGGACGGTCTAGCACAGATACGCAGTATTTT. Its translation: CASSSPSDGRSSTDTQYF.

This rearrangement joins TRBV29-1 to TRBJ1-5, with unresolved D. V shed 3 bases and J shed 4 bases, with 10 bases lying between them. CDR1 SQVTM and CDR2 ANQGSEA come from the germline V gene. CDR3 length: 13 residues. CDR3 nucleotide sequence: TGCAGCGTTGACGGAGGATTTAATCAGCCCCAGCATTTT. Translated, it gives CSVDGGFNQPQHF.

This clonotype came up many times. The rearrangement joins TRBV29-1 to TRBJ2-3, with 10 bases fitting TRBD2. The CDR3 has 14 amino acids. The germline gives CDR1 SQVTM, CDR2 ANQGSEA. V was pared by 3 bases and J by 0 bases, with 0 bases of the junction left unmatched. The DNA of the CDR3 is TGCAGCGTTGAGACTAGCGGGAGCACAGATACGCAGTATTTT. Translating gives CSVETSGSTDTQYF.